These 2 T cell receptor beta chains came from one sample sequenced in a study of T cell responses to AZD1222 COVID-19 vaccine (TCRdb year 2021). Libraries were constructed by the immunoSEQ multiplex PCR assay. TCRdb obtained this table from immuneACCESS and retained in-frame rearrangements with V and J assigned. These tables miss some clones; where compared with another copy, unresolved V genes account for less than half of the shortfall, and the remainder is unexplained. The sample table contains some 140,000 clones; only one count was recorded for roughly 93% of them. The top ten clonotypes cover around 3.1% of the sample. In light of the paper, this sample's time point label describes: baseline before first vaccination. This specimen consisted of peripheral blood, obtained on day 0 of AZD1222 vaccination. The receptors come from an adult in good health.

The rearrangement uses TRBV3-1 (or the pseudogene TRBV3-2) and TRBJ2-3; 14 bases align to TRBD2. Germline V gives CDR1 LGHDT, CDR2 YNNKEL (reference sequence). V trimming: 4 bases; J trimming: 3 bases; junction bases outside the gene matches: 3. The CDR3 has 16 amino acids. Here the CDR3 DNA reads TGTGCCAGCAGCCTCCGACTAGCGGGAGGGACAGATACGCAGTATTTT. Its translation: CASSLRLAGGTDTQYF.

V and J are TRBV10-3 and TRBJ1-1; D not resolved. The CDR3 is 15 amino acids. The ends were cut back, 0 bases at V and 1 base at J, with 9 bases in the middle. Germline lookup yields CDR1 ENHRY and CDR2 SYGVKD. CDR3 region: CAISESTERNTEAFF. CDR3 nucleotide sequence: TGTGCCATCAGTGAGTCGACCGAGAGGAACACTGAAGCTTTCTTT.